This passage covers 17 T cell receptor beta chains from one sample sequenced in a study of blood T cell repertoires in COVID-19. The assay was immunoSEQ multiplex PCR, and TCRdb's table has in-frame clones only and misses some. Of about 170,000 clones in the sample, 85% were seen once. Sequencing used peripheral blood. All receptors derive from a woman at least 80 years old with COVID-19, enrolled during active disease.

This rearrangement joins TRBV9 to TRBJ2-7; 8 nucleotides match TRBD2. Germline V gives CDR1 SGDLS, CDR2 YYNGEE. The CDR3 loop spans 15 amino acids. The junction had 6 bases not matched to a gene; V was cut back by 0 bases and J by 4 bases. This CDR3 is CASSVGMAGGYEQYF. The DNA for the CDR3 is TGTGCCAGCAGCGTAGGGATGGCGGGAGGTTACGAGCAGTACTTC. Full variable domain (rest looked up from reference TRBV9 and TRBJ2-7): DSGVTQTPKHLITATGQRVTLRCSPRSGDLSVYWYQQSLDQGLQFLIQYYNGEERAKGNILERFSAQQFPDLHSELNLSSLELGDSALYFCASSVGMAGGYEQYFGPGTRLTVT.

The genes are TRBV5-1 and TRBJ2-2, with D hard to call. Trimming took 9 bases from V and 0 from J, leaving 15 bases between them. Germline V gene sequence: CDR1 SGHRS, CDR2 YFSETQ. The CDR3 is 15 residues long. Here the CDR3 DNA reads TGCGCCACCTCGGTAGCCATCGCGAACACCGGGGAGCTGTTTTTT. Its protein is CATSVAIANTGELFF.

A few counts support this clone. The chain uses TRBV7-6 and TRBJ2-1; 9 nucleotides agree with TRBD2. V was clipped by 2 bases and J by 4 bases; unmatched bases: 3. The CDR3 runs 15 residues. Germline CDR1 is SGHVS and CDR2 is FNYEAQ. The CDR3 nucleotides read TGTGCCAGCAGCTTAAGCGGGGGGACGTACAATGAGCAGTTCTTC. Translated: CASSLSGGTYNEQFF.

CDR3 protein: CASSLGGVAGQPQHF. CDR3 nucleotides: TGCGCCAGCAGCTTGGGCGGCGTAGCGGGGCAGCCCCAGCATTTT. This chain connects TRBV5-1 to TRBJ1-5; D not certain. CDR3 length equals 15 residues. Deletions cut 0 bases from V and 7 bases from J, with 14 bases between. Germline CDR1 reads SGHRS; CDR2 reads YFSETQ.

The gene calls are TRBV11-2 and TRBJ2-3, with 11 bases lining up with TRBD2. The CDR3 is made up of 16 amino acids. Per the germline V gene, CDR1 is SGHAT and CDR2 is FQNNGV. V lost 4 bases and J lost 4; bases outside the gene matches: 7. The CDR3 DNA reads TGTGCCAGCAGCTCTCGGGGTAGCGGGGGGGCAGATACGCAGTATTTT. Its translation is CASSSRGSGGADTQYF.

The chain combines TRBV5-1 with TRBJ1-1, with D possibly TRBD1 on 5 matching bases. V gave up 9 bases and J gave up 3 bases, with 12 bases separating them. CDR1 and CDR2 (germline): SGHRS, YFSETQ. The CDR3 covers 12 residues. CDR3 nucleotide sequence: TGCGCCATCCCGGGGGTGTACACTGAAGCTTTCTTT. Translated: CAIPGVYTEAFF.

This clone has more than one count but fewer than ten. This sequence joins TRBV6-5 and TRBJ2-7; D is undetermined. This CDR3 contains 14 residues. The V gene's germline CDR1 is MNHEY and CDR2 SVGAGI. Trimming stripped 6 bases from V and 2 bases from J, with 14 bases between. The CDR3 here is CASSPDTSTYEQYF. DNA of the CDR3: TGTGCCAGCAGCCCCGACACGAGTACCTACGAGCAGTACTTC.

This clone was seen a few times. The chain combines TRBV2 with TRBJ1-5; D perhaps matches TRBD1 (5 bases). CDR1 and CDR2 from the germline V gene are SNHLY and FYNNEI. Trimming stripped 8 bases from V and 6 bases from J, with 14 bases between. The CDR3 runs to 13 residues. The CDR3 spells CASAQGVGQPQHF. The CDR3 region has the DNA TGTGCCAGCGCCCAAGGGGTCGGTCAGCCCCAGCATTTT.

The chain employs TRBV11-2 and TRBJ1-3, with D possibly matching TRBD1 (6 bases). Trimming removed 1 base from V and 16 bases from J, with 14 bases in between. The CDR3 consists of 12 residues. Germline CDR1 and CDR2: SGHAT and FQNNGV. The CDR3 bases are TGTGCCAGCAGCTTAGGGGGGCAGGGCTCGTATTTT. As protein: CASSLGGQGSYF.

This clone was detected only once. The chain has TRBV6-5 and TRBJ1-3; D call uncertain. The CDR3 length is 15 residues. Germline CDR1 and CDR2: MNHEY and SVGAGI. V dropped 6 bases and J dropped 4 bases, with 16 bases sitting between them. CDR3 bases: TGTGCCAGCAGGCTCAGGCTGGATAGAGGAAACACCATATATTTT. Its translation: CASRLRLDRGNTIYF.

The chain combines TRBV5-4 with TRBJ2-2, with 11 nucleotides matching TRBD2. This CDR3 contains 17 residues. With 3 bases clipped from V and 7 bases from J, the junction kept 11 bases outside the gene matches. Germline CDR1 SGHNT, CDR2 YYREEE (reference sequence). The CDR3 region is CASSSISGRAYGGELFF. The CDR3, as DNA: TGTGCCAGCAGCTCAATTAGCGGGAGGGCTTATGGCGGGGAGCTGTTTTTT. Combining the CDR3 with reference TRBV5-4 and TRBJ2-2 gives the whole variable domain ETGVTQSPTHLIKTRGQQVTLRCSSQSGHNTVSWYQQALGQGPQFIFQYYREEENGRGNFPPRFSGLQFPNYSSELNVNALELDDSALYLCASSSISGRAYGGELFFGEGSRLTVL.

The rearrangement uses TRBV5-1 and TRBJ1-2; no reliable D call. The V and J ends lost 2 bases and 6 bases respectively, with 14 bases between them. CDR3 length equals 14 residues. Germline V gives CDR1 SGHRS, CDR2 YFSETQ. The CDR3 protein is CASSLLTSENGYTF. CDR3 in DNA: TGCGCCAGCAGCTTACTGACATCAGAGAATGGCTACACCTTC.

The CDR3 protein is CASSLGGSDLETQYF. The CDR3 coding sequence is TGCGCCAGCAGCTTGGGTGGGAGTGATCTAGAGACCCAGTACTTC. The chain combines TRBV5-1 with TRBJ2-5, with TRBD2 as a possible D gene (5 bases). CDR1 and CDR2 from the germline V gene are SGHRS and YFSETQ. V was cut by 0 bases and J by 4 bases, with 13 bases left in between. The CDR3 sequence is 15 residues long. The complete variable domain, with remaining parts taken from reference TRBV5-1 and TRBJ2-5, reads KAGVTQTPRYLIKTRGQQVTLSCSPISGHRSVSWYQQTPGQGLQFLFEYFSETQRNKGNFPGRFSGRQFSNSRSEMNVSTLELGDSALYLCASSLGGSDLETQYFGPGTRLLVL.

In its sample, this clone was seen once. The gene calls are TRBV6-1 and TRBJ1-2, with a weak D call TRBD1 (5 bases). Trimming left V 2 bases short and J 7 bases short, with 17 bases between. The CDR3 has 15 amino acids. Germline V CDR1 and CDR2: MNHNS, SASEGT. CDR3 sequence reads: CASSELLRQQTGYTF. The CDR3 DNA sequence: TGTGCCAGCAGTGAACTTCTACGACAGCAAACTGGCTACACCTTC.

V is TRBV19 and J is TRBJ2-7; 11 bases are a match to TRBD1. This CDR3 is built from 14 residues. V lost 4 bases and J lost 5; bases outside the gene matches: 4. Germline V gene lookup returns CDR1 LNHDA and CDR2 SQIVND (reference sequence). The chain's CDR3 is CASSRGQGANEQYF. The CDR3 bases are TGTGCCAGTAGTAGAGGACAGGGGGCCAACGAGCAGTACTTC.

This chain uses TRBV7-9 with TRBJ1-2, with 12 bases lining up with TRBD1. CDR3 length: 17 amino acids. Trimming cost V 7 bases and J 4 bases; bases outside gene matches: 13. Germline assignment: CDR1 SEHNR and CDR2 FQNEAQ (reference sequence). CDR3 in amino acids: CASTGLVRDRGLYGYTF. CDR3 sequence (DNA): TGTGCCAGCACCGGGCTTGTTCGGGACAGGGGGCTCTATGGCTACACCTTC. The complete variable domain, with remaining parts taken from reference TRBV7-9 and TRBJ1-2, reads DTGVSQNPRHKITKRGQNVTFRCDPISEHNRLYWYRQTLGQGPEFLTYFQNEAQLEKSRLLSDRFSAERPKGSFSTLEIQRTEQGDSAMYLCASTGLVRDRGLYGYTFGSGTRLTVV.

The J gene is TRBJ2-4, the V gene TRBV4-1; 11 bases line up with TRBD2. Germline assignment: CDR1 MGHRA and CDR2 YSYEKL. CDR3 length: 18 residues. Trimming removed 1 base from V and 1 base from J; junction bases left unmatched: 6. CDR3 amino acids: CASSQVYPSGGAKNIQYF. In nucleotides, the CDR3 is TGCGCCAGCAGCCAAGTGTATCCTAGCGGGGGGGCCAAAAACATTCAGTACTTC.